Listed here is a single T cell receptor beta chain. The germline CDR1 and CDR2 sequences are SGHDT and YYEEEE. The CDR3 contains 16 residues. The V segment lost 2 bases and the J segment 0 bases; nucleotides outside the gene matches: 3. The data originate from a study of cytomegalovirus exposure and HLA in healthy donors. TCRdb's copy holds only in-frame clones and misses some; the assay was immunoSEQ multiplex PCR. The table includes 150,000 to 250,000 clones, approximately 82% detected once. Material: PBMCs. This receptor was taken from a woman aged 25 to 39 in good health and CMV-seropositive. The gene calls are TRBV5-6 and TRBJ1-5, with 9 positions matching TRBD1. The CDR3 coding sequence is TGTGCCAGCAGCTTTGGGACAGGGTATAGCAATCAGCCCCAGCATTTT. It yields the protein CASSFGTGYSNQPQHF.